This entry lists 6 T cell receptor beta chains sequenced from one sample in a study of T cell responses to AZD1222 COVID-19 vaccine. Using immunoSEQ multiplex PCR, the repertoire was profiled, and TCRdb retains in-frame clones only, with some absent. The data hold roughly 170,000 clones, with just over 85% observed a single time. Sequencing was performed on peripheral blood, taken on day 0 of AZD1222 vaccination. These receptors all stem from an adult in good health.

The chain carries TRBV2 and TRBJ1-2, with D unclear. The germline V gene encodes CDR1 SNHLY and CDR2 FYNNEI. V was pared by 1 base and J by 0 bases, with 9 bases between. CDR3 size: 15 residues. This chain's CDR3 is CASSEGESPNYGYTF. The CDR3, as DNA: TGTGCCAGCAGTGAAGGGGAAAGCCCTAACTATGGCTACACCTTC.

This chain connects TRBV7-3 to TRBJ2-3, with no clear D. Germline V gives CDR1 SGHTA, CDR2 FQGTGA. Deletions cut 5 bases from V and 2 bases from J, with 14 bases between. The CDR3 sequence is 15 residues long. CDR3 amino acids: CASSVWGLLTDTQYF. DNA for the CDR3: TGTGCCAGCAGCGTGTGGGGTCTTCTCACAGATACGCAGTATTTT.

On this clone itself: One junction end does not reproduce the germline sequence, and a read error may be involved. The V and J genes are TRBV7-7 and TRBJ2-5; D is ambiguous. The CDR3 covers 15 residues. CDR1 SSHAT and CDR2 FNYEAQ come from the germline V gene (reference sequence). The CDR3 region has the DNA TGTGCTAGCAGCTCCGGACGAGCGTACCAAGAGACCCAGTACTTC. It encodes CASSSGRAYQETQYF.

This chain links TRBV28 with TRBJ2-2, with 7 positions matching TRBD1. The length of the CDR3 is 15 residues. Trimming cost V 6 bases and J 6 bases; bases outside gene matches: 10. Germline V lookup: CDR1 MDHEN, CDR2 SYDVKM. CDR3 nucleotides: TGTGCCAGCAGCCCTGGACAGGTCGGAGCCGGGGAGCTGTTTTTT. This codes for CASSPGQVGAGELFF.

The chain employs TRBV9 and TRBJ2-7; 10 bases fit TRBD2. V gave up 2 bases and J gave up 3 bases; unmatched junction bases: 2. CDR3 length equals 14 residues. Germline CDR1 and CDR2: SGDLS and YYNGEE. This chain's CDR3 is CASSVSSGGYEQYF. The CDR3 DNA sequence: TGTGCCAGCAGCGTTTCTAGCGGGGGCTACGAGCAGTACTTC.

This chain joins TRBV9 and TRBJ2-5; 8 bases are a match to TRBD2. V lost 0 bases and J lost 1; bases outside the gene matches: 5. CDR1 is SGDLS and CDR2 is YYNGEE in the germline V gene. The CDR3 sequence is 16 residues long. CDR3 bases: TGTGCCAGCAGCGTAGGTTCGGGGGGGACCCAAGAGACCCAGTACTTC. Its protein product is CASSVGSGGTQETQYF.